This entry lists 16 T cell receptor beta chains sequenced from one sample in a study of blood T cell repertoires in COVID-19. Method: immunoSEQ multiplex PCR; TCRdb's copy keeps in-frame clones and lacks some. The table shows over 30,000 clones, with about 90% occurring only once. The sample taken for sequencing was peripheral blood. Receptors were obtained from a man aged 70 or older with active or convalescent COVID-19.

CDR3 residues: CASSGQHNTEAFF. CDR3 DNA sequence: TGTGCCAGCAGCGGACAGCATAACACTGAAGCTTTCTTT. J is TRBJ1-1 and V is TRBV6-5, with a possible D match to TRBD1 (6 bases). Trimming removed 6 bases at V and 2 bases at J, with 10 bases between. Germline values: CDR1 MNHEY, CDR2 SVGAGI. The CDR3 is made up of 13 amino acids.

The J gene is TRBJ1-5, the V gene TRBV5-6; no clear D. V was shortened by 4 bases and J by 0 bases, with 11 bases between the two germline ends. Per germline, CDR1 SGHDT and CDR2 YYEEEE. The CDR3 sequence is 15 residues long. The CDR3: CASSKRTVSNQPQHF. The CDR3 DNA is TGTGCCAGCAGCAAAAGGACTGTTAGCAATCAGCCCCAGCATTTT.

This sequence joins TRBV6-6 and TRBJ2-1, with 12 bases that match TRBD2. Germline lookup yields CDR1 MNHNY and CDR2 SVGAGI (reference sequence). With 7 bases clipped from V and 3 bases from J, the junction kept 7 bases outside the gene matches. The CDR3 is 16 amino acids. This chain's CDR3 is CASTLTSGRDYNEQFF. The CDR3 DNA reads as TGTGCCAGCACCCTGACTAGCGGGAGAGACTACAATGAGCAGTTCTTC.

This chain uses TRBV5-5 with TRBJ2-1; 9 bases line up with TRBD2. The CDR3 consists of 15 residues. Germline V gene sequence: CDR1 SGHKS, CDR2 YYEKEE (reference sequence). V dropped 3 bases and J dropped 6; count of bases not matched to a gene: 7. CDR3 nucleotides: TGTGCCAGCAGCTCGATGGGACTAGCCATCAATGAGCAGTTCTTC. The encoded protein is CASSSMGLAINEQFF.

The chain recombines TRBV20-1 with TRBJ1-6; D possibly corresponds to TRBD1 (6 bases). CDR1 is DFQATT and CDR2 is SNEGSKA in the germline V gene (reference sequence). CDR3 size: 11 residues. Trimming took 3 bases from V and 17 from J, leaving 14 bases between them. The DNA for the CDR3 is TGCAGTGCTAGGGACAGAAATTCTGTCCACTTT. Protein: CSARDRNSVHF.

This rearrangement joins TRBV5-4 to TRBJ2-2; D perhaps matches TRBD1 (5 bases). V was pared by 1 base and J by 4 bases, with 14 bases between. The CDR3 sequence is 16 residues long. Germline assignment: CDR1 SGHNT and CDR2 YYREEE (reference sequence). In nucleotides, the CDR3 is TGTGCCAGCAGCTTGTGGTCAGGGAAGACCACCGGGGAGCTGTTTTTT. It encodes CASSLWSGKTTGELFF.

The V and J genes are TRBV5-6 and TRBJ2-3; possible D gene TRBD2, 5 bases. CDR3 length: 12 amino acids. Germline V gene sequence: CDR1 SGHDT, CDR2 YYEEEE. V gave up 4 bases and J gave up 8 bases, with 11 bases separating them. CDR3 sequence: CASSLERFTQYF. CDR3 sequence (DNA): TGTGCCAGCAGCCTCGAGCGGTTTACGCAGTATTTT.

The V gene is TRBV27, the J gene TRBJ2-7, with 7 nucleotides matching TRBD1. The CDR3 has 14 residues. Germline CDR1 is MNHEY and CDR2 is SMNVEV (reference sequence). Unmatched junction bases numbered 7, after V lost 4 bases and J lost 4 bases. The CDR3 loop is CASSSPGQRYEQYF. CDR3 DNA: TGTGCCAGCAGTTCCCCGGGACAGAGATACGAGCAGTACTTC.

V and J are TRBV19 and TRBJ2-1; 9 positions agree with TRBD1. The CDR3 has 15 residues. Trimming cost V 4 bases and J 7 bases; bases outside gene matches: 8. Germline assignment: CDR1 LNHDA and CDR2 SQIVND (reference sequence). The CDR3 reads CASSTDRGWTNEQFF. In DNA form, the CDR3 reads TGTGCCAGTAGTACCGACAGGGGGTGGACAAATGAGCAGTTCTTC. The variable domain in full, completed from reference TRBV19 and TRBJ2-1, reads DGGITQSPKYLFRKEGQNVTLSCEQNLNHDAMYWYRQDPGQGLRLIYYSQIVNDFQKGDIAEGYSVSREKKESFPLTVTSAQKNPTAFYLCASSTDRGWTNEQFFGPGTRLTVL.

The gene calls are TRBV18 and TRBJ1-1; D not resolved. There are 12 residues in the CDR3. V was clipped by 2 bases and J by 7 bases, with 8 bases between them. Germline V gives CDR1 KGHSH, CDR2 LQKENI. The chain's CDR3 is CASSPVHSEAFF. CDR3 bases: TGTGCCAGCTCACCAGTCCATAGTGAAGCTTTCTTT.

This sequence joins TRBV6-2 or TRBV6-3 and TRBJ2-1, with 7 bases lining up with TRBD1. Germline-derived CDR1 and CDR2 are MNHEY and SVGEGT. This CDR3 is 16 amino acids long. Germline trimming cut 3 bases from V and 6 bases from J; bases unmatched to any gene: 11. The CDR3 is CASSYLKGAVVNEQFF. CDR3 sequence (DNA): TGTGCCAGCAGTTATCTAAAGGGGGCGGTCGTCAATGAGCAGTTCTTC.

The chain joins TRBV11-2 to TRBJ2-7, with 8 bases identical to TRBD2. Losses at the gene ends were 4 bases for V and 7 bases for J; bases not matched to a gene: 9. The length of the CDR3 is 14 residues. From germline, CDR1 is SGHAT and CDR2 FQNNGV. This CDR3 reads CASSSAGVIVEQYF. The CDR3 coding sequence is TGTGCCAGCAGCTCAGCGGGAGTGATAGTGGAGCAGTACTTC.

The chain recombines TRBV19 with TRBJ2-3; weak D call: TRBD2 (5 bases). Germline-derived CDR1 and CDR2 are LNHDA and SQIVND (reference sequence). The V end was cut by 2 bases, the J end by 0 bases, with 9 bases between. The CDR3 is 15 amino acids. The CDR3 nucleotides are TGTGCCAGTAGTATACAGCGGCCTAGCACAGATACGCAGTATTTT. Protein product: CASSIQRPSTDTQYF.

This chain connects TRBV9 to TRBJ2-6; 7 nucleotides agree with TRBD1. CDR1 is SGDLS and CDR2 is YYNGEE in the germline V gene. The CDR3 spans 15 residues. With 4 bases clipped from V and 2 bases from J, the junction kept 3 bases outside the gene matches. In DNA, the CDR3 is TGTGCCAGCAGCATCGGACAGGCTGGGGCCAACGTCCTGACTTTC. Translated, it gives CASSIGQAGANVLTF.

This chain joins TRBV7-9 and TRBJ1-6; possible D gene TRBD1, 6 bases. CDR1 is SEHNR, CDR2 FQNEAQ, per germline (reference sequence). The CDR3 totals 15 residues. V was cut by 3 bases and J by 6 bases, with 12 bases left in between. The CDR3 loop is CASSFLDRINSPLHF. The CDR3 coding sequence is TGTGCCAGCAGCTTCTTGGACAGAATTAATTCACCCCTCCACTTT.

The chain links TRBV5-1 to TRBJ2-7, with a weak D call TRBD2 (6 bases). Germline V CDR1 and CDR2: SGHRS, YFSETQ. CDR3 length equals 15 residues. Between the trimmed V and J ends, which lost 0 bases and 0 bases, there was a span of 10 bases. CDR3 sequence reads: CASSLGGAFSYEQYF. The DNA of the CDR3 is TGCGCCAGCAGCTTGGGCGGGGCCTTCTCCTACGAGCAGTACTTC. Drawing the rest from reference TRBV5-1 and TRBJ2-7, the complete variable domain is KAGVTQTPRYLIKTRGQQVTLSCSPISGHRSVSWYQQTPGQGLQFLFEYFSETQRNKGNFPGRFSGRQFSNSRSEMNVSTLELGDSALYLCASSLGGAFSYEQYFGPGTRLTVT.